This is a list of T cell receptor beta chains from one sample in a study of response to subunit inactivated influenza vaccine. Using its own MiXCR run on the RT-PCR reads, TCRdb lists one record per CDR3 protein. This sample has 700,000 to 800,000 distinct CDR3 sequences, with approximately 17% found just once. The material sequenced was PBMCs from blood, taken 5 to 6 days after vaccination. All receptors derive from a man aged 45-60 years who received an inactivated influenza vaccine. Both conserved end residues are part of each CDR3. A D gene is named only where the DNA matches it firmly. Size values are once, few and many counts, or a class for expanded clones, and some rows have none.

v_call: TRBV12-3/TRBV12-4; clone_size: many; d_call: .; j_call: TRBJ2-7; cdr3_nt: TGTGCCAGCAGCCCCCTGGGAGCCTCCTACGAGCAGTACTTC; cdr3_aa: CASSPLGASYEQYF
v_call: TRBV29-1; clone_size: few; d_call: .; j_call: TRBJ1-1; cdr3_nt: TGCAGCGTTGAAGGCCAAACAAGGAACACTGAAGCTTTCTTT; cdr3_aa: CSVEGQTRNTEAFF
v_call: TRBV5-1; clone_size: few; d_call: TRBD2; j_call: TRBJ2-1; cdr3_nt: TGCGCCAGCAGTGGTGCGGGAGTAGGTGAGCAGTTCTTC; cdr3_aa: CASSGAGVGEQFF
v_call: TRBV18; clone_size: few; d_call: TRBD2; j_call: TRBJ2-1; cdr3_nt: TGTGCCAGCTCGCCAATCTTGACTAGCGGGAGTTACAATGAGCAGTTCTTC; cdr3_aa: CASSPILTSGSYNEQFF
v_call: TRBV29-1; clone_size: few; d_call: TRBD1; j_call: TRBJ1-1; cdr3_nt: TGCAGCGTGAGAGGGACAGGGGGGGTTTGGAACACTGAAGCTTTCTTT; cdr3_aa: CSVRGTGGVWNTEAFF
v_call: TRBV12-3/TRBV12-4; clone_size: .; d_call: TRBD1; j_call: TRBJ1-6; cdr3_nt: TGTGCCAGCAGTCAGGACAGGGGAAGGTCACCCCTCCACTTT; cdr3_aa: CASSQDRGRSPLHF
v_call: TRBV30; clone_size: few; d_call: TRBD1; j_call: TRBJ1-4; cdr3_nt: TGTGCCTGGAGGGGACAGGTCGCCCGAGTTAGTGAAAAACTGTTTTTT; cdr3_aa: CAWRGQVARVSEKLFF
v_call: TRBV7-2; clone_size: few; d_call: .; j_call: TRBJ2-2; cdr3_nt: TGTGCCAGCAGCCGCCGTATCGGGGAGCTGTTTTTT; cdr3_aa: CASSRRIGELFF
v_call: TRBV28; clone_size: few; d_call: TRBD1; j_call: TRBJ2-5; cdr3_nt: TGTGCCAGCAGTTCCCTTATCCAAGGGGACAGGGAAATCCAAGAGACCCAGTACTTC; cdr3_aa: CASSSLIQGDREIQETQYF
v_call: TRBV20-1; clone_size: many; d_call: TRBD1; j_call: TRBJ1-2; cdr3_nt: TGCAGTGCTATTGAGGGGGCGCAAGCTTTTTACACCTTC; cdr3_aa: CSAIEGAQAFYTF
v_call: TRBV3-1; clone_size: .; d_call: TRBD1; j_call: TRBJ2-7; cdr3_nt: TGTGCCAGCAGCCACGATTGGACAGGGGGATCAATTTACTTC; cdr3_aa: CASSHDWTGGSIYF